This T cell receptor beta chain came from a study of blood T cells in healthy people across ages. In regard to this clonotype: An end of the junction differs from the germline gene, which may be a read error.

Sample-barcoded 5' priming and a J-beta primer mix drove a second PCR of about 6 to 12 cycles. A tag from a template-switch adaptor with 12 random nucleotides marked each cDNA molecule. MiXCR was run by TCRdb on the 5' RACE reads, yielding one entry per CDR3 protein. The table lists about 970,000 distinct CDR3 sequences, roughly 47% of them singletons. The CDR3 covers 16 residues. Germline lookup yields CDR1 DFQATT and CDR2 SNEGSKA (reference sequence). The chain links TRBV20-1 to TRBJ1-6; 7 nucleotides line up with TRBD1. This receptor was taken from a woman between 55 and 75 years old in good health. Sequencing used blood. The CDR3 sequence is CSAPGQERSYSSPLHF. The DNA of the CDR3 is TGCAGTGCACCAGGACAGGAGCGCTCCTATAGTTCACCCCTCCACTTT.